This T cell receptor (beta chain) was recorded in a study of PD-1 blockade in classical Hodgkin lymphoma. Regarding the study as a whole: In newly diagnosed patients, baseline TCR diversity was reportedly below that of healthy donors. By C4D1 there was a significant rise in CD4+ TCR diversity but not in CD8+ TCR diversity.

Each of the patients experienced relapse following autologous stem cell transplantation, and their brentuximab vedotin exposure differed. Reported best responses ranged across complete response, partial response or progressive disease. V dropped 2 bases and J dropped 1; count of bases not matched to a gene: 4. This CDR3 is built from 15 residues. From germline, CDR1 is SGDLS and CDR2 YYNGEE. Libraries were prepared by immunoSEQ multiplex PCR; TCRdb keeps only in-frame clonotypes and omits some of them. Of approximately 44,000 clones listed, roughly 80% are singletons. Note on this clone: Its antigen is not identified.

The source was peripheral blood mononuclear cells (PBMCs), collected at baseline. This receptor was identified in a human donor with classical Hodgkin lymphoma. The chain links TRBV9 to TRBJ2-3; 7 nucleotides align to TRBD1. The CDR3 protein is CASSVTGVGTDTQYF. CDR3 DNA sequence: TGTGCCAGCAGCGTCACAGGGGTTGGCACAGATACGCAGTATTTT.